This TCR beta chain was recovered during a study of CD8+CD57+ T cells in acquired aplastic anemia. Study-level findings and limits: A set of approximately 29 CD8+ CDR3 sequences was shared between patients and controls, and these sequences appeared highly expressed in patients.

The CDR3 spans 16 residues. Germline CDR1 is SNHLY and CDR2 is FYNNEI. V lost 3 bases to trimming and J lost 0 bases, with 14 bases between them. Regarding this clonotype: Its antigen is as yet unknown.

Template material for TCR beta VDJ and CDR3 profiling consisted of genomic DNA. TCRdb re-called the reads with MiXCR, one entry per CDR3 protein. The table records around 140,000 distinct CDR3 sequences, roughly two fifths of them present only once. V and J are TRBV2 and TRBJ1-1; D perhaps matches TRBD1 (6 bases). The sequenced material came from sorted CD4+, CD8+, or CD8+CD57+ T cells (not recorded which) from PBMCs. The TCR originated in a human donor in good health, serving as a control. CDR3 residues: CASSDPMTGMNTEAFF. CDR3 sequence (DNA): TGTGCCAGCAGTGACCCCATGACAGGCATGAACACTGAAGCTTTCTTT.